The next 29 T cell receptor beta chains were all read from a single sample in a study of blood T cell repertoires in COVID-19. Profiling relied on immunoSEQ multiplex PCR, and the TCRdb table lists in-frame clones only, not all of them. The profile shows roughly 200,000 clones, 87% of them singletons. The sample consisted of PBMCs or T cells enriched from blood (not recorded which). The origin of the receptors is a woman under 40 who had recovered from COVID-19.

The chain uses TRBV10-3 and TRBJ1-1; D remains unclear. V lost 2 bases and J 1 base, leaving 14 bases between the germline ends. CDR1 is ENHRY and CDR2 is SYGVKD in the germline V gene. The CDR3 extends over 16 amino acids. The CDR3: CAISELRPTQNTEAFF. The CDR3 coding sequence is TGTGCCATCAGTGAGCTCCGACCGACACAGAACACTGAAGCTTTCTTT.

This chain connects TRBV30 to TRBJ1-4; D may be TRBD1 (5 bases). CDR1 is GTSNPN, CDR2 SVGIG, per germline (reference sequence). The CDR3 runs to 13 residues. The V and J ends lost 0 bases and 10 bases respectively, with 12 bases between them. CDR3 sequence (DNA): TGTGCCTGGAGTGTAGTATCAGGGCCAAAACTGTTTTTT. Amino acid sequence: CAWSVVSGPKLFF. The full variable domain, rest sourced from reference TRBV30 and TRBJ1-4, is SQTIHQWPATLVQPVGSPLSLECTVEGTSNPNLYWYRQAAGRGLQLLFYSVGIGQISSEVPQNLSASRPQDRQFILSSKKLLLSDSGFYLCAWSVVSGPKLFFGSGTQLSVL.

This clone was recorded a few times. The V and J genes are TRBV14 and TRBJ1-2; D not certain. Trimming removed 1 base from V and 5 bases from J, with 5 bases in between. The length of the CDR3 is 12 residues. CDR1 and CDR2 (germline): SGHDN, FVKESK. This chain's CDR3 is CASSQGGYGYTF. The CDR3 coding sequence is TGTGCCAGCAGCCAAGGAGGGTATGGCTACACCTTC.

This clone has just a few counts. This chain joins TRBV30 and TRBJ2-1; D is possibly TRBD2 (6 bases). CDR1 is GTSNPN, CDR2 SVGIG, per germline (reference sequence). The V gene lost 1 base and the J gene lost 0 bases, with 10 bases spanning the gap. The CDR3 loop spans 15 amino acids. DNA of the CDR3: TGTGCCTGGAGTGGGGACTCCTACTCCTACAATGAGCAGTTCTTC. This codes for CAWSGDSYSYNEQFF. The complete variable domain, with remaining parts taken from reference TRBV30 and TRBJ2-1, reads SQTIHQWPATLVQPVGSPLSLECTVEGTSNPNLYWYRQAAGRGLQLLFYSVGIGQISSEVPQNLSASRPQDRQFILSSKKLLLSDSGFYLCAWSGDSYSYNEQFFGPGTRLTVL.

The chain uses TRBV30 and TRBJ1-5; D is unresolved. V was clipped by 5 bases and J by 3 bases, with 11 bases between them. The CDR3 loop spans 13 amino acids. From germline, CDR1 is GTSNPN and CDR2 SVGIG (reference sequence). The CDR3 is CAWAGLVNQPQHF. DNA of the CDR3: TGTGCCTGGGCCGGACTGGTCAATCAGCCCCAGCATTTT.

V and J are TRBV6-4 and TRBJ2-3; D perhaps matches TRBD1 (5 bases). Trimming removed 6 bases from V and 4 bases from J, with 14 bases in between. Germline V lookup: CDR1 MRHNA, CDR2 SNTAGT. This CDR3 has 14 residues. The CDR3 DNA reads TGTGCCAGCAGCGTCGGACAACCCCCAGATACGCAGTATTTT. Translating gives CASSVGQPPDTQYF.

The chain recombines TRBV24-1 with TRBJ1-5, with D unclear. The germline V and J ends were trimmed by 4 bases and 0 bases, with 6 bases remaining between them. There are 14 residues in the CDR3. Germline V CDR1 and CDR2: KGHDR, SFDVKD. The CDR3, as DNA: TGTGCCACCAGTGAGGCTCATAGCAATCAGCCCCAGCATTTT. Translated: CATSEAHSNQPQHF.

The CDR3 loop is CASSWASGDNEQFF. The DNA for the CDR3 is TGTGCCAGCAGCTGGGCTAGCGGGGACAATGAGCAGTTCTTC. The chain couples TRBV11-2 to TRBJ2-1, with 9 nucleotides matching TRBD2. Germline V gene lookup returns CDR1 SGHAT and CDR2 FQNNGV. V dropped 4 bases and J dropped 5; count of bases not matched to a gene: 3. The CDR3 spans 14 residues.

This clone showed up just once. The rearrangement uses TRBV10-3 and TRBJ2-3; D perhaps matches TRBD2 (6 bases). The CDR3 has 14 amino acids. V was trimmed by 4 bases and J by 4 bases, leaving 12 bases between them. The germline CDR1 and CDR2 sequences are ENHRY and SYGVKD. CDR3 sequence reads: CAISALTGADTQYF. The CDR3 region has the DNA TGTGCCATCAGTGCACTAACGGGAGCAGATACGCAGTATTTT.

CDR3 protein: CASSQERVPYEQYF. The CDR3 DNA reads TGTGCCAGCAGCCAAGAACGGGTGCCCTACGAGCAGTACTTC. The rearrangement joins TRBV14 to TRBJ2-7; no reliable D call. Trimming left V 0 bases short and J 2 bases short, with 8 bases between. Per germline, CDR1 SGHDN and CDR2 FVKESK. The CDR3 loop spans 14 amino acids.

The chain combines TRBV7-8 with TRBJ1-5; D not certain. Trimming pared 3 bases from V and 1 base from J, leaving 7 bases between. Germline CDR1 reads SGHVS; CDR2 reads FQNEAQ. This CDR3 has 14 residues. DNA of the CDR3: TGTGCCAGCAGCTTTCGAGAGAGCAATCAGCCCCAGCATTTT. Protein product: CASSFRESNQPQHF. The full variable domain, with the rest looked up from reference TRBV7-8 and TRBJ1-5, is GAGVSQSPRYKVAKRGQDVALRCDPISGHVSLFWYQQALGQGPEFLTYFQNEAQLDKSGLPSDRFFAERPEGSVSTLKIQRTQQEDSAVYLCASSFRESNQPQHFGDGTRLSIL.

This chain links TRBV5-1 with TRBJ1-2; D remains ambiguous. CDR1 is SGHRS, CDR2 YFSETQ, per germline. The V end lost 2 bases, the J end lost 3 bases, and 14 bases lay between the germline ends. This CDR3 contains 15 residues. The CDR3 nucleotides are TGCGCCAGCAGCTTACGAGGAGGGAAGGACTATGGCTACACCTTC. Its protein is CASSLRGGKDYGYTF.

This rearrangement joins TRBV14 to TRBJ2-1; TRBD2 matches 13 bases. This CDR3 spans 18 amino acids. Germline values: CDR1 SGHDN, CDR2 FVKESK. With V trimmed by 1 base and J by 3 bases, 6 bases remained unmatched. The DNA for the CDR3 is TGTGCCAGCAGCCAAGGACTAGCGGGGGGACACGGCTACAATGAGCAGTTCTTC. Protein: CASSQGLAGGHGYNEQFF.

The chain combines TRBV5-4 with TRBJ1-1; a possible D gene is TRBD1 (6 bases). Germline CDR1 is SGHNT and CDR2 is YYREEE (reference sequence). This CDR3 has 20 amino acids. Trimming removed 3 bases at V and 2 bases at J, with 29 bases between. This chain's CDR3 is CASSWNSRTVPGPINTEAFF. CDR3 in DNA: TGTGCCAGCAGCTGGAATTCCCGGACAGTTCCGGGTCCTATTAACACTGAAGCTTTCTTT.

The rearrangement joins TRBV7-9 to TRBJ1-1, with D tentatively TRBD1 (5 bases). The V gene lost 2 bases and the J gene lost 3 bases, with 22 bases spanning the gap. Germline loops: CDR1 SEHNR, CDR2 FQNEAQ (reference sequence). CDR3 size: 18 residues. CDR3 nucleotides: TGTGCCAGCAGCTTAAGGTCGTTCGGGCAGGGAAGGGACACTGAAGCTTTCTTT. This sequence encodes CASSLRSFGQGRDTEAFF.

This clone was seen a few times. The chain uses TRBV6-5 and TRBJ2-3; weak D call: TRBD1 (6 bases). Trimming stripped 6 bases from V and 2 bases from J, with 15 bases between. This CDR3 is 15 amino acids long. Germline V gene lookup returns CDR1 MNHEY and CDR2 SVGAGI. CDR3 coding DNA: TGTGCCAGCAGCCGAGATCAGGGGCACACAGATACGCAGTATTTT. The encoded protein is CASSRDQGHTDTQYF.

This clone has just a few counts. V usage is TRBV3-1 (or the pseudogene TRBV3-2) and J usage is TRBJ1-1; D gene unclear. The CDR3 spans 12 residues. Between the trimmed V and J ends, which lost 1 base and 6 bases, there was a span of 6 bases. The germline CDR1 and CDR2 sequences are LGHDT and YNNKEL (reference sequence). The CDR3 nucleotides read TGTGCCAGCAGCCAAGCTGGAGCTGAAGCTTTCTTT. Residues: CASSQAGAEAFF.

V and J are TRBV6-5 and TRBJ2-7; 11 bases map to TRBD2. Germline lookup yields CDR1 MNHEY and CDR2 SVGAGI. J gave up 6 bases and V 2 bases, and 3 bases lay outside the gene matches. CDR3 size: 14 residues. The CDR3 DNA is TGTGCCAGCAGTTACCGACTAGCGGGACCCGAGCAGTACTTC. As protein: CASSYRLAGPEQYF.

V usage is TRBV6-1 and J usage is TRBJ1-4, with D possibly matching TRBD1 (6 bases). Germline CDR1 is MNHNS and CDR2 is SASEGT. Trimming left V 4 bases short and J 7 bases short, with 13 bases between. The CDR3 has 14 amino acids. The CDR3 region is CASSAAGTSEKLFF. As DNA, the CDR3 is TGTGCCAGCAGTGCCGCCGGGACATCTGAAAAACTGTTTTTT.

This rearrangement joins TRBV19 to TRBJ2-1; D gene ambiguous. From germline, CDR1 is LNHDA and CDR2 SQIVND (reference sequence). Trimming cost V 2 bases and J 4 bases, with 15 bases left between them. CDR3 size: 16 residues. Written as DNA, the CDR3 is TGTGCCAGTAGTATACCCCAGCGAGATCCTTACAATGAGCAGTTCTTC. Its translation: CASSIPQRDPYNEQFF. The whole variable domain, filled in from reference TRBV19 and TRBJ2-1, reads DGGITQSPKYLFRKEGQNVTLSCEQNLNHDAMYWYRQDPGQGLRLIYYSQIVNDFQKGDIAEGYSVSREKKESFPLTVTSAQKNPTAFYLCASSIPQRDPYNEQFFGPGTRLTVL.

V usage is TRBV19 and J usage is TRBJ2-1; a weak D match, TRBD1 (6 bases). This CDR3 has 15 amino acids. With 3 bases removed from V and 3 bases from J, the gap between germline ends came to 12 bases. CDR1 is LNHDA and CDR2 is SQIVND in the germline V gene (reference sequence). CDR3 amino acids: CASSIRDTYYNEQFF. DNA of the CDR3: TGTGCCAGTAGTATCCGGGACACCTACTACAATGAGCAGTTCTTC.

This clone has just one count. This chain links TRBV5-5 with TRBJ2-1; no clear D gene. The CDR3 contains 16 residues. Germline V gene data show CDR1 as SGHKS and CDR2 as YYEKEE (reference sequence). The V and J ends lost 1 base and 0 bases respectively, with 11 bases between them. CDR3 amino acids: CASSLTYPSSYNEQFF. CDR3 nucleotides: TGTGCCAGCAGCTTGACCTACCCTAGCTCCTACAATGAGCAGTTCTTC.

This clone showed up just once. V and J are TRBV19 and TRBJ2-7; 7 bases map to TRBD1. CDR3 length: 14 amino acids. V was pared by 5 bases and J by 0 bases, with 4 bases of the junction left unmatched. Germline V gene data show CDR1 as LNHDA and CDR2 as SQIVND (reference sequence). CDR3: CASSLRTGSYEQYF. The DNA of the CDR3 is TGTGCCAGTAGTCTCCGGACAGGCTCCTACGAGCAGTACTTC.

The CDR3 here is CASSHREIRTEAFF. The CDR3 region has the DNA TGTGCCAGTAGTCACAGGGAAATTAGGACTGAAGCTTTCTTT. The rearrangement links TRBV19 to TRBJ1-1; maybe TRBD1 (6 bases). Germline lookup yields CDR1 LNHDA and CDR2 SQIVND (reference sequence). This CDR3 comprises 14 residues. The germline V and J ends were trimmed by 5 bases and 5 bases, with 15 bases remaining between them.

This clone appeared a few times. V gene TRBV11-2 combines with J gene TRBJ1-2; TRBD1 agrees at 7 bases. Germline CDR1 SGHAT, CDR2 FQNNGV. The CDR3 has 14 residues. The V and J ends lost 6 bases and 6 bases, in that order; junction bases with no gene match: 10. The chain's CDR3 is CASSLIGTDHGYTF. The CDR3 bases are TGTGCCAGCAGTCTAATCGGGACAGACCATGGCTACACCTTC.

The chain carries TRBV10-3 and TRBJ1-5; 8 bases fit TRBD1. The germline CDR1 and CDR2 sequences are ENHRY and SYGVKD. V trimming: 11 bases; J trimming: 2 bases; junction bases outside the gene matches: 8. This CDR3 is 14 amino acids long. CDR3 nucleotide sequence: TGTGCCGTTGGCCCGACAGGGGGCAATCAGCCCCAGCATTTT. This translates into CAVGPTGGNQPQHF.

The rearrangement links TRBV19 to TRBJ1-1; 7 bases are a match to TRBD1. Germline CDR1 LNHDA, CDR2 SQIVND (reference sequence). J lost 0 bases, V lost 6 bases, and 7 bases had no gene match. This CDR3 has 15 amino acids. As DNA, the CDR3 is TGTGCCAGTAGCTTACAGGGGACCTTGAACACTGAAGCTTTCTTT. Translation: CASSLQGTLNTEAFF.

The chain joins TRBV10-3 to TRBJ1-1, with D unclear. The CDR3 sequence is 12 residues long. Trimming left V 5 bases short and J 5 bases short, with 9 bases between. The germline CDR1 and CDR2 sequences are ENHRY and SYGVKD. CDR3 loop: CAISTRGTEAFF. The CDR3 DNA is TGTGCCATCAGTACGCGCGGAACTGAAGCTTTCTTT.

The chain joins TRBV14 to TRBJ1-1; D might be TRBD1 (5 bases). Germline CDR1 and CDR2: SGHDN and FVKESK. The CDR3 totals 15 residues. V lost 0 bases and J lost 4, with 12 bases in between. DNA for the CDR3: TGTGCCAGCAGCCAAGAAAGGGGTAGGGGCACTGAAGCTTTCTTT. Its protein product is CASSQERGRGTEAFF.